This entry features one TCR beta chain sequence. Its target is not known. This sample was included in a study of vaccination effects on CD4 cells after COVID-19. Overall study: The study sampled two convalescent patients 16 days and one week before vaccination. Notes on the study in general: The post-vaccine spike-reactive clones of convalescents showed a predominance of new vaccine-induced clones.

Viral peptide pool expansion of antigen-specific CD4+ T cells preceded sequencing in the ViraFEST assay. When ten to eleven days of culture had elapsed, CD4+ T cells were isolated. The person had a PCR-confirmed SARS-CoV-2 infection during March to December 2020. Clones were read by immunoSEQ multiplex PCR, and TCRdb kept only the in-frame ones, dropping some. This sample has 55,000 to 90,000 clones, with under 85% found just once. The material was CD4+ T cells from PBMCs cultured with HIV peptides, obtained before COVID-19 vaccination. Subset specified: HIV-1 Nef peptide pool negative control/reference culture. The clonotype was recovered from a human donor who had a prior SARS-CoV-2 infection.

The CDR3 protein is CATMGLSMNTEAFF. The CDR3 DNA sequence: TGTGCCACCATGGGACTGAGTATGAACACTGAAGCTTTCTTT. The chain employs TRBV10-3 and TRBJ1-1; D is possibly TRBD1 (5 bases). The germline V and J ends were trimmed by 10 bases and 0 bases, with 15 bases remaining between them. The length of the CDR3 is 14 residues. Per the germline V gene, CDR1 is ENHRY and CDR2 is SYGVKD.